This T cell receptor beta chain is drawn from a study of metastatic and nonmetastatic thyroid tumors. Study in general: Repertoires of blood and of tissue (tumor or nodule) from malignant and benign thyroid patients were compared.

The CDR3 contains 13 residues. V was pared by 6 bases and J by 2 bases, with 3 bases of the junction left unmatched. In germline, CDR1 is MNHEY, CDR2 SMNVEV (reference sequence). No treatment of any kind had been given to any patient before thyroid surgery. Per the study methods: Across clinicopathological groups, CDR3 differences served as the basis for building a distant-metastasis classifier for papillary thyroid cancer. TCRdb re-called clones from the PCR reads using MiXCR. TCRdb, rather than the study authors, made the V and J calls. Of about 22,000 clones listed, 36% are singletons. This chain joins TRBV27 and TRBJ2-7, with TRBD1 matching 8 bases. This TCR was sampled from a male donor with papillary thyroid cancer or a benign thyroid nodule (not recorded which). Some clones in this sample may be carry-over from other donors' samples. Sequencing used blood. The CDR3 coding sequence is TGTGCCAGCAGCCAGGGGGCTACCTACGAGCAGTACTTC. It codes for CASSQGATYEQYF.